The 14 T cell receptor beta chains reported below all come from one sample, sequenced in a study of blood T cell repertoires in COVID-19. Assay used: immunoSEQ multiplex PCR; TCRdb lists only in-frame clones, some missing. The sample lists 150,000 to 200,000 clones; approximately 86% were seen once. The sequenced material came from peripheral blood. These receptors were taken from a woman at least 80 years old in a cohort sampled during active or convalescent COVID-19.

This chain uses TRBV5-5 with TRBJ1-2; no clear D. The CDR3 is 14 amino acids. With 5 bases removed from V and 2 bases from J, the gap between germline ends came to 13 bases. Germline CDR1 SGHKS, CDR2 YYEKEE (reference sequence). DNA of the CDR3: TGTGCCAGCAGGTCCGGGTCGGTCAACTATGGCTACACCTTC. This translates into CASRSGSVNYGYTF. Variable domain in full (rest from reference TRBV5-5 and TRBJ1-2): DAGVTQSPTHLIKTRGQQVTLRCSPISGHKSVSWYQQVLGQGPQFIFQYYEKEERGRGNFPDRFSARQFPNYSSELNVNALLLGDSALYLCASRSGSVNYGYTFGSGTRLTVV.

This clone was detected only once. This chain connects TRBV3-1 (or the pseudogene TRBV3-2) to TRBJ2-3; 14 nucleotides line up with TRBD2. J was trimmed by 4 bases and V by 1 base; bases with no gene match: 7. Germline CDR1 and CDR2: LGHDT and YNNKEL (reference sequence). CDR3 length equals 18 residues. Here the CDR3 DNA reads TGTGCCAGCAGCCAAGCCCCGACTAGCGGGGGGGGGTCAGATACGCAGTATTTT. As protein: CASSQAPTSGGGSDTQYF.

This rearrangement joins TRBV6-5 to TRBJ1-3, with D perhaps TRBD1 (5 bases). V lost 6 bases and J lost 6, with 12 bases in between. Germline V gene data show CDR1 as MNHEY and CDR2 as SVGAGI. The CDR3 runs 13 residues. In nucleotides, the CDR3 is TGTGCCAGCAGGACGGGACTTTCAAACACCATATATTTT. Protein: CASRTGLSNTIYF.

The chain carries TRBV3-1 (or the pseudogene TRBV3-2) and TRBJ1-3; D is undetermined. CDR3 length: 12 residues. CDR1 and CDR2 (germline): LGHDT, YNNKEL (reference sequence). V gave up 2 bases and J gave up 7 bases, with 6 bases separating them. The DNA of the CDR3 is TGTGCCAGCAGCCAAAGCTTGAACACCATATATTTT. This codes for CASSQSLNTIYF.

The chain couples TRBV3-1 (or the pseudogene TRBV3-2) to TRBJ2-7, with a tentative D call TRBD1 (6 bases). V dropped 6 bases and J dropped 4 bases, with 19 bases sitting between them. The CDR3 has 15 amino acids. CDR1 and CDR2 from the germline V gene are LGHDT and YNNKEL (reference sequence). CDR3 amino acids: CASREVQGHTYEQYF. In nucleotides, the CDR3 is TGTGCCAGCAGGGAGGTTCAGGGACATACTTACGAGCAGTACTTC.

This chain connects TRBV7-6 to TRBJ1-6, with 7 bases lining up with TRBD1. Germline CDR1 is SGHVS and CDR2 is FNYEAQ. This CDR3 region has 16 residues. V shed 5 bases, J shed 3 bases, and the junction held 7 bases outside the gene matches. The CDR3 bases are TGTGCCAGCAGCCAAGGACAGGCCAGCTATAATTCACCCCTCCACTTT. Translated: CASSQGQASYNSPLHF. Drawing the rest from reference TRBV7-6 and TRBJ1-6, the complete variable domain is GAGVSQSPRYKVTKRGQDVALRCDPISGHVSLYWYRQALGQGPEFLTYFNYEAQQDKSGLPNDRFSAERPEGSISTLTIQRTEQRDSAMYRCASSQGQASYNSPLHFGNGTRLTVT.

The chain's CDR3 is CASSGWTSGMKNEQFF. Here the CDR3 DNA reads TGTGCCAGCAGCGGGTGGACTAGCGGGATGAAAAATGAGCAGTTCTTC. This chain joins TRBV9 and TRBJ2-1, with 12 positions matching TRBD2. The CDR3 contains 16 residues. The V gene end was trimmed by 3 bases and the J gene end by 7 bases; junction bases not matched to a gene: 8. CDR1 is SGDLS, CDR2 YYNGEE, per germline.

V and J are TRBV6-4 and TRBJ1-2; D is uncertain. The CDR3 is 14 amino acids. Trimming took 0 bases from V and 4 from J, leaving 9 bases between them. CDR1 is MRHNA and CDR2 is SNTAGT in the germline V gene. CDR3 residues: CASSDSSGPYGYTF. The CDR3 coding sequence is TGTGCCAGCAGTGACTCGAGCGGACCCTATGGCTACACCTTC.

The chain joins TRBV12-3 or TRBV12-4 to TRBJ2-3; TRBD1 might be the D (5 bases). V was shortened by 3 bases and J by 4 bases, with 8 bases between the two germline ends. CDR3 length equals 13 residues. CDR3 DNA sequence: TGTGCCAGCAGTTTGACAGACTCAGATACGCAGTATTTT. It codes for CASSLTDSDTQYF.

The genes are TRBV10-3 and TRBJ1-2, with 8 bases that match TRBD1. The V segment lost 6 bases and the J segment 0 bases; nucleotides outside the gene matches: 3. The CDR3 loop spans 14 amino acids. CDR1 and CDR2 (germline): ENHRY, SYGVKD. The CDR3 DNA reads TGTGCCATCAGAAAACAGGGGGCTAACTATGGCTACACCTTC. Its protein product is CAIRKQGANYGYTF.

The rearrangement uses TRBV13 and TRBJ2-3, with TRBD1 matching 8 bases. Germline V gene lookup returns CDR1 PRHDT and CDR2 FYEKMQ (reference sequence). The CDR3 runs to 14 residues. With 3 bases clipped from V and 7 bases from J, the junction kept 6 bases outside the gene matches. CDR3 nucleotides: TGTGCCAGCAGCTTCGGCGGGGACAGGTATACGCAGTATTTT. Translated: CASSFGGDRYTQYF.

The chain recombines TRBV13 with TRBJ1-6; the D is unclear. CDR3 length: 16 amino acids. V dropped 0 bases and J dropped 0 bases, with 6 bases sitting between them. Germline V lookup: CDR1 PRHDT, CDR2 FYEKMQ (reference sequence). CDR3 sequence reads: CASSLGGNSYNSPLHF. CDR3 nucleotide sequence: TGTGCCAGCAGCTTAGGGGGCAACTCCTATAATTCACCCCTCCACTTT.

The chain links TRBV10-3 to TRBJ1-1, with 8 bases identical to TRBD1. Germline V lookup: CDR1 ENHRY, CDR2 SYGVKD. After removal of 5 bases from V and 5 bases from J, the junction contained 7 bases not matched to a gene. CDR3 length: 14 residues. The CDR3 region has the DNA TGTGCCATCAGTCCTCGACAGGGGAGGACTGAAGCTTTCTTT. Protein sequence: CAISPRQGRTEAFF.

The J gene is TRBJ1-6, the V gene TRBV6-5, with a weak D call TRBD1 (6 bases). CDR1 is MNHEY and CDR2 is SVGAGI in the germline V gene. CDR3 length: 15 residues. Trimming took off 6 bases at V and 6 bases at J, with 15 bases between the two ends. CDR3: CASRLGVGANSPLHF. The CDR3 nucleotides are TGTGCCAGCAGGTTAGGGGTGGGGGCTAATTCACCCCTCCACTTT.